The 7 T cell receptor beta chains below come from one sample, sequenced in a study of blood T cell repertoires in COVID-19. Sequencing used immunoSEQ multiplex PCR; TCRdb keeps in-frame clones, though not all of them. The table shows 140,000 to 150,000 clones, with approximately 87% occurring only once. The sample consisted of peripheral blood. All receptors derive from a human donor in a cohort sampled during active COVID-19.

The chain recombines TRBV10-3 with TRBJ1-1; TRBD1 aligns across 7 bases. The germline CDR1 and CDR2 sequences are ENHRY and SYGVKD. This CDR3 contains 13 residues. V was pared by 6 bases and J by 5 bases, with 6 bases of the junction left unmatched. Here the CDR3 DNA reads TGTGCCATCAGAGCAACAGGGGAAACTGAAGCTTTCTTT. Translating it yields CAIRATGETEAFF.

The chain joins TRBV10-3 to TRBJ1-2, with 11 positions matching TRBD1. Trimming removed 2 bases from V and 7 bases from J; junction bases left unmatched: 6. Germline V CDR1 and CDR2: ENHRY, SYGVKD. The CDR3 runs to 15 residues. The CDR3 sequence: CAISETGQGEVGYTF. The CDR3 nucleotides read TGTGCCATCAGTGAGACGGGACAGGGGGAGGTTGGCTACACCTTC.

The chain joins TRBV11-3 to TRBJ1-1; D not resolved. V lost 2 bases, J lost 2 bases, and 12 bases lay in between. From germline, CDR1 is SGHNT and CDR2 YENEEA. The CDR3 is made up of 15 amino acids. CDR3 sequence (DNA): TGTGCCAGCAGCTTAACCCCGGGAACAAACACTGAAGCTTTCTTT. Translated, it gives CASSLTPGTNTEAFF.

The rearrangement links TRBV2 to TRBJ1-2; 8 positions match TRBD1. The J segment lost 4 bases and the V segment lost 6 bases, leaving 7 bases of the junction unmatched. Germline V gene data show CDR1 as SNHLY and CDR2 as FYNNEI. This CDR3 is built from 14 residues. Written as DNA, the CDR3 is TGTGCCAGCAGCGTGGACAGGGAGTCCTATGGCTACACCTTC. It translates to CASSVDRESYGYTF. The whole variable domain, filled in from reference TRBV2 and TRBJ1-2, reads EPEVTQTPSHQVTQMGQEVILRCVPISNHLYFYWYRQILGQKVEFLVSFYNNEISEKSEIFDDQFSVERPDGSNFTLKIRSTKLEDSAMYFCASSVDRESYGYTFGSGTRLTVV.

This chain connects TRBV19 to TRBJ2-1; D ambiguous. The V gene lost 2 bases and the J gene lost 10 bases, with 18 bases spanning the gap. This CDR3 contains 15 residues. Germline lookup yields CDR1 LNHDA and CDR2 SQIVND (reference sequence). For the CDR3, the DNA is TGTGCCAGTAGTATAAAGGCAGGATCGTTTGGGGAGCAGTTCTTC. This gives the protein CASSIKAGSFGEQFF.

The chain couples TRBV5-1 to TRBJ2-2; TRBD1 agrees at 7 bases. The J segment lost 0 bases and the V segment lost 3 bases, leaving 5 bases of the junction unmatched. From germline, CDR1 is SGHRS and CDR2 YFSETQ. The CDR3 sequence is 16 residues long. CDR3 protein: CASSWQGDSNTGELFF. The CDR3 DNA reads TGCGCCAGCAGCTGGCAGGGGGATTCGAACACCGGGGAGCTGTTTTTT.

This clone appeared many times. CDR3 in DNA: TGTGCCAGTAAGACTCAGAACTCTGGAAACACCATATATTTT. This translates into CASKTQNSGNTIYF. This chain connects TRBV19 to TRBJ1-3; no clear D. Germline CDR1 reads LNHDA; CDR2 reads SQIVND (reference sequence). The CDR3 totals 14 residues. V was clipped by 7 bases and J by 0 bases, with 10 bases between them.